This T cell receptor (beta chain) originates from a study of CD8+ T cells in alopecia areata. Isolated RNA was reverse transcribed into cDNA used as the sequencing template. Generated by immunoSEQ multiplex PCR, the TCRdb table keeps only in-frame clones and is missing some. The sample has 200,000 to 250,000 clones, around two thirds seen once. This CDR3 has 15 amino acids. J lost 2 bases, V lost 3 bases, and 7 bases had no gene match. Germline V gives CDR1 LNHDA, CDR2 SQIVND (reference sequence). Peripheral blood, together with lesional scalp punch biopsies, was collected from alopecia areata patients. Sorting of PBMCs yielded the CD4+ and CD8+ T cells.

The sequence derives from a human donor with alopecia areata. Material: CD4+ T cells sorted from blood, obtained at week 0. V and J are TRBV19 and TRBJ2-7; 7 bases line up with TRBD2. The CDR3 bases are TGTGCCAGTAGTATTACGAGTGGGGGGGCCTACGAGCAGTACTTC. As protein: CASSITSGGAYEQYF.